The T cell receptor beta chain described here comes from a study of vaccination effects on CD4 cells after COVID-19 (dated by TCRdb to 2021 to 2024). General notes on the study: Post-vaccine samples across the study were collected a median of 72 days after the second dose, with a range of 14 to 241. SARS-CoV-2 spike-specific CD4+ TCR repertoires from before and after mRNA vaccination were compared in COVID-19 convalescent patients and in infection-naive vaccine recipients. Altogether, some 10 COVID-19 convalescent patients and several SARS-CoV-2-naive healthy vaccine recipients made up the full study. Cultures from other donors in the study were sequenced using the Oncomine TCR Beta short-read assay on an Illumina iSeq 100.

From a lookup of the germline V gene, CDR1 and CDR2 are MRHNA and SNTAGT. From the cysteine through the phenylalanine, the CDR3 covers 15 amino acids. Just the 45-base CDR3 DNA is kept, in frame starting at base 1. V has 0 bases trimmed and J has 3 bases trimmed; junction bases matching no gene number 0. This clone was seen only a few times. Its antigen is unknown. One base away there is no much larger clone; base qualities are not given. In the ViraFEST assay, PBMC were stimulated with viral peptide pools, and TCR sequencing was then used to find antigen-specific CD4+ T cell clonotypes based on their expansion. After around eleven days of culture, CD4+ T cells were isolated with the EasySep CD4+ T cell isolation kit. Each participant received two doses of an mRNA SARS-CoV-2 vaccine, either BNT162b2 or mRNA-1273. Healthy vaccine recipients had no prior SARS-CoV-2 infection, confirmed by negative nucleocapsid antibodies before and after vaccination. About 2 million PBMC per well were cultured in IMDM with 5% human AB serum, 10 IU/ml IL-2 and gentamicin, plus 10 ug/ml peptides. Half of the culture medium was replaced with fresh IL-2-containing medium on days 3 and 7. Each peptide stimulation condition was cultured in triplicate wells unless otherwise noted. PBMC were separated from whole blood using Ficoll-Paque Plus gradient centrifugation and were then either cryopreserved at -140C or used fresh. The overlapping peptide pools covered the spike proteins of SARS-CoV-2 and of the common cold coronaviruses HCoV-NL63, HCoV-OC43 and HCoV-229E. The QIAamp micro DNA kit was used to extract genomic DNA from the cultured CD4+ T cells.

Paper-wide results and their limitations: The study was limited by a small number of convalescent patients and lacked early post-infection timepoints. Marked clonal contraction was observed in both infection-induced and vaccine-induced clones at late post-vaccination timepoints, consistent with waning T cell responses. In healthy vaccine recipients, vaccine-induced clones were almost all SARS-CoV-2 mono-reactive, with only 1 of 255 being cross-reactive with common cold coronaviruses.

The method behind the library was the immunoSEQ multiplex PCR assay. TCR beta CDR3 sequencing was performed on DNA from the cultured, isolated CD4+ T cells. In the authors' own workflow: Non-productive TCR sequences were removed and reads were trimmed to the CDR3 region, keeping CDR3s of at least 7 amino acids. Antigen-specific clonotypes were identified with the MANAFEST web app by comparing expansion in peptide wells against reference cultures. To be called positive, a clone needed expansion at FDR<0.05 compared with the reference and with all other wells, an odds ratio greater than 5, and a frequency greater than 0.1% in two replicate wells. A clonotype was called cross-reactive if it was significantly expanded both in SARS-CoV-2 spike wells and in at least one common cold coronavirus spike condition. Levenshtein distance calculated with the stringdist R package was used to assess CDR3 similarity, and unrooted trees were constructed with ape in R 3.6.1. In its TCRdb copy, this immuneACCESS table keeps in-frame sequences only and misses some clones. Where compared with another copy, unresolved V genes explain less than half of these, and the others have no known cause. V and J calls and clone size are copied from that table; D and trimming were computed from the DNA. Here the sample has 20,000 to 25,000 clones; less than 75% occur a single time. Approximately 7.8% of the sample belongs to the ten largest clones.

The clonotype originates from a human donor who received a COVID-19 vaccine. Sequences were derived from CD4+ T cells from PBMCs cultured with SARS-CoV-2 spike peptides, sampled after COVID-19 vaccination. This specimen's cell subset or site label, per the study, means: SARS-CoV-2 spike overlapping peptide pool stimulation. Recombination joined TRBV6-4 with TRBJ2-2; TRBD1 agrees with 8 junctional bases. The base sequence is TGTGCCAGCAGTGACTCACAGGGGGACACCGGGGAGCTGTTTTTT. Translated, this is CASSDSQGDTGELFF.